These 9 T cell receptor beta chains share one sample of origin, sequenced in a study of T cell clonality in common variable immunodeficiency. Profiling relied on immunoSEQ multiplex PCR, and the TCRdb table lists in-frame clones only, not all of them. The sample is made up of 40,000 to 45,000 clones, none counted only once. Sequences were obtained from peripheral blood mononuclear cells. The receptors derive from a person aged 18 to 70 in good health.

In the case of this clone: The read comes to an end 3 residues before the CDR3 does, leaving the germline J gene to fill in the end. The chain employs TRBV7-2 and TRBJ1-5; 10 bases match TRBD1. Trimming removed 5 bases from V and 7 bases from J; junction bases left unmatched: 8. The CDR3 is 15 amino acids. Looked up from germline, CDR1 is SGHTA and CDR2 is FQGNSA. The CDR3 region is CASSAGQGTWQPQHF. The CDR3 bases that were read are TGTGCCAGCAGCGCGGGACAGGGGACATGGCAGCCC.

This clone was observed a few times. The observed sequence ends 3 residues before the CDR3 terminus, with the missing tail filled in from the germline J gene. The genes are TRBV7-9 and TRBJ2-5; D unclear. Trimming stripped 3 bases from V and 3 bases from J, with 8 bases between. CDR1 and CDR2 (germline): SEHNR, FQNEAQ (reference sequence). CDR3 length: 13 amino acids. The sequenced CDR3 bases are TGTGCCAGCAGCTTCTTCCCCGAAGAGACC. Its protein product is CASSFFPEET. The CDR3, in full, reads CASSFFPEETQYF.

This clone was observed at least ten times. The read ends 3 residues before the CDR3 terminus; that terminus is restored from the germline J gene. The chain joins TRBV11-3 to TRBJ2-3, with 7 bases that match TRBD2. CDR1 and CDR2 (germline): SGHNT, YENEEA. V shed 5 bases and J 5 bases; nucleotides not matched to a gene: 4. This CDR3 is built from 13 residues. Partial CDR3 DNA: TGTGCCAGCAGCCCCCCGGGGGGAGATACG. Its translation: CASSPPGGDT. The entire CDR3 is CASSPPGGDTQYF. Using reference TRBV11-3 and TRBJ2-3 for the parts outside the CDR3, the full variable domain is EAGVVQSPRYKIIEKKQPVAFWCNPISGHNTLYWYLQNLGQGPELLIRYENEEAVDDSQLPKDRFSAERLKGVDSTLKIQPAELGDSAVYLCASSPPGGDTQYFGPGTRLTVL.

This clone was seen many times. The CDR3 extends 3 residues past the end of the read, so its final part is completed from the germline J gene. The genes are TRBV20-1 and TRBJ2-7, with D hard to call. Per germline, CDR1 DFQATT and CDR2 SNEGSKA (reference sequence). V was clipped by 0 bases and J by 1 base, with 7 bases between them. The CDR3 has 13 amino acids. CDR3 bases read: TGCAGTGCTAGAGATCTCCAGTCCTACGAG. It codes for CSARDLQSYE. The full CDR3 is CSARDLQSYEQYF.

A few counts support this clone. Sequencing ends 3 residues short of the CDR3 end; the germline J gene provides the rest. This rearrangement joins TRBV5-7 to TRBJ1-5, with 7 bases fitting TRBD1. TRBV5-7 is identified as an open reading frame with a role that is uncertain. The CDR3 spans 15 residues. J was trimmed by 3 bases and V by 4 bases; bases with no gene match: 7. The CDR3 DNA, read in part, is TGTGCCAGCAGCCCGTTAGACAGGGTCAATCAGCCC. Translating gives CASSPLDRVNQP. The CDR3 reads in full as CASSPLDRVNQPQHF.

This clone has a handful of counts. The sequenced fragment ends 3 residues before the CDR3 boundary, so the rest is inferred from the germline J gene. This chain connects TRBV6-9 to TRBJ2-1; 10 bases are a match to TRBD2. The germline V gene encodes CDR1 MNHGY and CDR2 SVAAGI. Unmatched junction bases numbered 21, after V lost 4 bases and J lost 0 bases. The CDR3 is made up of 22 amino acids. The CDR3 reads CASSSSPPISGRAISSYNEQFF. The CDR3 DNA, read in part, is TGTGCCAGCAGTTCTTCCCCGCCGATAAGCGGGAGGGCCATCAGCTCCTACAATGAG.

The CDR3 reads CASSSPYRVYEQYF. CDR3 bases read: TGTGCCAGCAGCTCCCCGTACAGGGTCTACGAG. The chain combines TRBV7-2 with TRBJ2-7; TRBD1 is a possible D gene (6 bases). The CDR3 goes on 3 residues after the read ends, and that part is filled in from the germline J gene. Germline V gene sequence: CDR1 SGHTA, CDR2 FQGNSA. The CDR3 totals 14 residues. V was clipped by 4 bases and J by 3 bases, with 13 bases between them.

This clone was recorded at least ten times. The CDR3 is cut off 3 residues early in the read; its end comes from the germline J gene. The J gene is TRBJ1-1, the V gene TRBV30; 7 nucleotides line up with TRBD1. The V and J ends lost 4 bases and 0 bases, in that order; junction bases with no gene match: 5. This CDR3 comprises 14 residues. Germline CDR1 reads GTSNPN; CDR2 reads SVGIG (reference sequence). The sequenced CDR3 bases are TGTGCCTGGACCCGGGACAGCTTGAACACTGAA. Amino acid sequence: CAWTRDSLNTE. The entire CDR3 is CAWTRDSLNTEAFF.

This clone was detected many times. The read halts 3 residues ahead of the CDR3 end, with the missing end drawn from the germline J gene. The rearrangement uses TRBV7-2 and TRBJ2-7; 15 nucleotides line up with TRBD2. Trimming removed 0 bases from V and 4 bases from J; junction bases left unmatched: 1. The CDR3 spans 16 residues. The germline CDR1 and CDR2 sequences are SGHTA and FQGNSA. CDR3 DNA, as far as it was read: TGTGCCAGCAGCTTAGCGGGGACTAGCGGGGGGTACGAG. Its protein product is CASSLAGTSGGYE. The entire CDR3 is CASSLAGTSGGYEQYF.